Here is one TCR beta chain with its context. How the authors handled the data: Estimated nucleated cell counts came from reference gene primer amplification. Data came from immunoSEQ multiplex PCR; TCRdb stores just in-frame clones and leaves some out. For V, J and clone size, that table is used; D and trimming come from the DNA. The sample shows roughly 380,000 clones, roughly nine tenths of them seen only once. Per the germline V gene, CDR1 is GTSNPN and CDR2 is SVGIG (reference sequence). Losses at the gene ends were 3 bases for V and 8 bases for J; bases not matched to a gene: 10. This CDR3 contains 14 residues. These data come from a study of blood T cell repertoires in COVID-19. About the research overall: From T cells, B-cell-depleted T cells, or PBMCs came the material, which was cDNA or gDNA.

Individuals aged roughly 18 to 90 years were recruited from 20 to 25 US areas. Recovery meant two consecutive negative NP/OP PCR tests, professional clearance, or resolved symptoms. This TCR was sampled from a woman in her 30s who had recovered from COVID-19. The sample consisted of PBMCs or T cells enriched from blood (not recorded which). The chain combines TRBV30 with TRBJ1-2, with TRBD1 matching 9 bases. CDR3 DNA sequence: TGTGCCTGGAGGGAGGGACAGGGACTTGAAGGCTACACCTTC. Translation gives CAWREGQGLEGYTF.